What follows are 8 T cell receptor beta chains derived from one specimen sequenced in a study of blood T cell repertoires in COVID-19. Measured with immunoSEQ multiplex PCR; TCRdb has only the in-frame clones, and not every one. The table includes around 130,000 clones, approximately 84% detected once. The specimen was peripheral blood. The receptors were gathered from a woman at least 80 years old with acute or convalescent COVID-19.

Written as DNA, the CDR3 is TGTGCTAGGACAGAGGGAAACACCATATATTTT. Amino acids: CARTEGNTIYF. V gene TRBV30 combines with J gene TRBJ1-3; a weak D match, TRBD1 (6 bases). There are 11 residues in the CDR3. Germline-derived CDR1 and CDR2 are GTSNPN and SVGIG (reference sequence).

This chain uses TRBV9 with TRBJ2-3; tentative D call: TRBD1 (6 bases). This CDR3 is 18 amino acids long. V lost 2 bases, J lost 1 base, and 20 bases lay in between. The germline CDR1 and CDR2 sequences are SGDLS and YYNGEE. CDR3 loop: CASSVSHQGWVGTDTQYF. The CDR3 DNA sequence: TGTGCCAGCAGCGTTTCCCATCAGGGGTGGGTTGGCACAGATACGCAGTATTTT.

The chain joins TRBV11-2 to TRBJ2-2, with a tentative D call TRBD2 (6 bases). The ends were cut back, 2 bases at V and 6 bases at J, with 13 bases in the middle. Looked up from germline, CDR1 is SGHAT and CDR2 is FQNNGV. CDR3 length: 15 amino acids. The CDR3 loop reads CASSLLLAASGELFF. The CDR3 coding sequence is TGTGCCAGCAGCTTATTACTAGCAGCCTCCGGGGAGCTGTTTTTT.

This clone was detected only a few times. The chain uses TRBV20-1 and TRBJ2-1; 10 nucleotides align to TRBD2. J gave up 12 bases and V 3 bases, and 11 bases lay outside the gene matches. This CDR3 comprises 14 residues. Germline V CDR1 and CDR2: DFQATT, SNEGSKA (reference sequence). CDR3 in amino acids: CSASRAGGSFGQFF. The CDR3 nucleotides read TGCAGTGCTAGTAGAGCGGGGGGGTCCTTCGGGCAGTTCTTC.

The chain couples TRBV5-6 to TRBJ2-3; TRBD1 might be the D (6 bases). The CDR3 contains 15 residues. Trimming left V 2 bases short and J 2 bases short, with 12 bases between. Germline V CDR1 and CDR2: SGHDT, YYEEEE. DNA for the CDR3: TGTGCCAGCAGCTTAGGACAGAAGTACACAGATACGCAGTATTTT. Its protein product is CASSLGQKYTDTQYF.

The chain links TRBV19 to TRBJ1-1, with 8 nucleotides matching TRBD1. Germline loops: CDR1 LNHDA, CDR2 SQIVND (reference sequence). The CDR3 runs to 14 residues. Losses at the gene ends were 6 bases for V and 7 bases for J; bases not matched to a gene: 10. The CDR3 loop is CASRSRDRNGEAFF. The CDR3 DNA follows: TGTGCCAGTAGGTCCCGGGACAGGAACGGTGAAGCTTTCTTT.

This chain links TRBV18 with TRBJ1-2; 7 positions match TRBD1. The CDR3 runs to 17 residues. Germline V gives CDR1 KGHSH, CDR2 LQKENI. The V gene end was trimmed by 1 base and the J gene end by 3 bases; junction bases not matched to a gene: 11. The CDR3 here is CASSPRKKAGGDYGYTF. In nucleotides, the CDR3 is TGTGCCAGCTCACCACGAAAAAAGGCAGGGGGAGACTATGGCTACACCTTC.

This CDR3 is CASSLLAISGVSYNEQFF. DNA of the CDR3: TGTGCCAGCAGCTTACTGGCCATTAGCGGGGTCTCCTACAATGAGCAGTTCTTC. V gene TRBV13 combines with J gene TRBJ2-1, with TRBD2 identical over 8 bases. The V gene end was trimmed by 2 bases and the J gene end by 0 bases; junction bases not matched to a gene: 9. The CDR3 has 18 residues. Per the germline V gene, CDR1 is PRHDT and CDR2 is FYEKMQ (reference sequence).